These 13 T cell receptor beta chains came from one sample sequenced in a study of T cell repertoires in cytomegalovirus infection. TCRdb fed the reads into MiXCR, producing one record per CDR3 protein. The profile covers fewer than 1,000,000 distinct CDR3 sequences, with 31% appearing a single time and over 13% taken by the ten largest. Their antigens remain unidentified. Sample: cultured CD8+ T cells from PBMCs, taken from culture after CMV antigen stimulation. Source of these receptors: a human donor in good health (CMV status not recorded). Some clones in this sample may be carry-over from other donors' samples.

This clonotype occurred many times. V gene TRBV6-2 or TRBV6-3 combines with J gene TRBJ2-5, with D possibly being TRBD2 (6 bases). Germline lookup yields CDR1 MNHEY and CDR2 SVGEGT. The CDR3 consists of 13 residues. Trimming removed 7 bases from V and 2 bases from J, with 11 bases in between. CDR3 residues: CASTGGPQETQYF. The DNA for the CDR3 is TGTGCCAGCACCGGGGGACCTCAAGAGACCCAGTACTTC.

This clonotype was found many times. The chain recombines TRBV6-2 or TRBV6-3 with TRBJ2-4; 7 bases are a match to TRBD1. V was clipped by 6 bases and J by 7 bases; unmatched bases: 12. The germline gives CDR1 MNHEY, CDR2 SVGEGT. This CDR3 has 15 residues. The CDR3 nucleotides read TGTGCCAGCAGGGGGGTATTCGGACAGGCCAACATTCAGTACTTC. It is translated as CASRGVFGQANIQYF.

This rearrangement joins TRBV6-1 to TRBJ2-3; 10 bases line up with TRBD2. V trimming: 4 bases; J trimming: 2 bases; junction bases outside the gene matches: 6. Germline CDR1 MNHNS, CDR2 SASEGT. CDR3 length equals 16 residues. Here the CDR3 reads CASSVPSGGYTDTQYF. The CDR3 DNA reads TGTGCCAGCAGTGTCCCTAGCGGGGGCTACACAGATACGCAGTATTTT.

Only a few counts were recorded for this clonotype. This chain joins TRBV6-1 and TRBJ2-1; D uncertain. The V gene lost 5 bases and the J gene lost 7 bases, with 18 bases spanning the gap. The CDR3 loop spans 15 amino acids. CDR1 MNHNS and CDR2 SASEGT come from the germline V gene. The CDR3 region is CASSHSSFAQNEQFF. The CDR3 nucleotides are TGTGCCAGCAGTCACAGCTCCTTCGCGCAGAATGAGCAGTTCTTC.

The gene calls are TRBV6-5 and TRBJ2-5; possibly TRBD1 for D (5 bases). V lost 1 base, J lost 1 base, and 7 bases lay in between. The CDR3 covers 14 residues. Per germline, CDR1 MNHEY and CDR2 SVGAGI. CDR3 protein: CASSYFQGQETQYF. The CDR3 DNA reads as TGTGCCAGCAGTTACTTCCAGGGCCAAGAGACCCAGTACTTC.

A few counts support this clonotype. V usage is TRBV6-2 or TRBV6-3 and J usage is TRBJ2-1, with TRBD2 matching 11 bases. V shed 5 bases and J 5 bases; nucleotides not matched to a gene: 29. CDR3 length: 23 amino acids. CDR1 and CDR2 (germline): MNHEY, SVGEGT. In DNA form, the CDR3 reads TGTGCCAGCAGTCCCGACAGGGGGTGGGGGGAGACTAGCGGGGTCCTGGTGGACAATGAGCAGTTCTTC. Protein product: CASSPDRGWGETSGVLVDNEQFF.

This clonotype was detected many times. The chain carries TRBV6-6 and TRBJ2-3; TRBD2 agrees at 11 bases. Germline assignment: CDR1 MNHNY and CDR2 SVGAGI (reference sequence). The CDR3 consists of 17 residues. The ends lost 2 bases at V and 3 bases at J; junction bases unmatched: 7. The CDR3 nucleotides read TGTGCCAGCAGTTACCGAGTAGCGGGGGGGCCGACAGATACGCAGTATTTT. It yields the protein CASSYRVAGGPTDTQYF.

The V gene is TRBV5-5, the J gene TRBJ2-7, with TRBD2 matching 9 bases. The CDR3 loop spans 16 amino acids. Trimming took 0 bases from V and 3 from J; bases not matched to a gene: 7. Germline-derived CDR1 and CDR2 are SGHKS and YYEKEE (reference sequence). CDR3 sequence: CASSLAGLAGFYEQYV. CDR3 in DNA: TGTGCCAGCAGCTTGGCGGGGCTAGCGGGGTTCTACGAGCAGTACGTC.

This rearrangement joins TRBV20-1 to TRBJ2-5; D is uncertain. CDR3 length: 12 amino acids. CDR1 and CDR2 from the germline V gene are DFQATT and SNEGSKA (reference sequence). Trimming removed 4 bases at V and 7 bases at J, with 13 bases between. The CDR3 loop is CSAKARQLTQYF. CDR3 coding DNA: TGCAGTGCTAAGGCCCGGCAATTGACCCAGTACTTC.

Points on this clonotype: At one of its ends the junction is not consistent with the germline gene, which may arise from a read error. The chain couples TRBV7-7 to TRBJ2-3, with 9 nucleotides matching TRBD2. CDR1 and CDR2 from the germline V gene are SSHAT and FNYEAQ (reference sequence). The CDR3 length is 15 residues. CDR3 coding DNA: TGTGCTAGCAGCTACGGACTAGCGAGCACAGATACGCAGTATTTT. This translates into CASSYGLASTDTQYF. The whole variable domain, remainder taken from reference TRBV7-7 and TRBJ2-3, is GAGVSQSPRYKVTKRGQDVTLRCDPISSHATLYWYQQALGQGPEFLTYFNYEAQPDKSGLPSDRFSAERPEGSISTLTIQRTEQRDSAMYRCASSYGLASTDTQYFGPGTRLTVL.

This clonotype has only a few counts. The CDR3 reads CASSLSGAFIGAGELFF. CDR3 bases: TGTGCCAGCAGCTTATCCGGGGCCTTCATAGGAGCCGGGGAGCTGTTTTTT. V and J are TRBV11-3 and TRBJ2-2, with D possibly being TRBD1 or TRBD2 (5 bases each). V was clipped by 2 bases and J by 6 bases, with 19 bases between them. Germline assignment: CDR1 SGHNT and CDR2 YENEEA. This CDR3 has 17 residues.

This clonotype was picked up a small number of times. The chain combines TRBV4-2 with TRBJ2-3; 8 bases agree with TRBD1. The CDR3 runs to 17 residues. J was trimmed by 1 base and V by 3 bases; bases with no gene match: 9. Germline V CDR1 and CDR2: LGHNA, YNFKEQ. This CDR3 reads CASSHATGDRGTDTQYF. CDR3 nucleotides: TGTGCCAGCAGCCATGCGACAGGGGATCGGGGCACAGATACGCAGTATTTT.

The chain has TRBV4-2 and TRBJ2-3; 7 bases fit TRBD2. CDR1 is LGHNA and CDR2 is YNFKEQ in the germline V gene. The V and J ends lost 0 bases and 1 base, in that order; junction bases with no gene match: 7. CDR3 length: 17 residues. The CDR3 reads CASSQDEAGIGTDTQYF. Here the CDR3 DNA reads TGTGCCAGCAGCCAAGATGAAGCGGGGATAGGCACAGATACGCAGTATTTT.